This is a list of T cell receptor beta chains from one sample in a study of T cells in Graves' hyperthyroidism and ophthalmopathy. TCRdb itself ran the multiplex PCR reads through MiXCR, one entry per CDR3 protein. Of 80,000 to 100,000 distinct CDR3 sequences detected, about 37% appear once; the ten largest clones hold roughly 10%. Input material: peripheral blood or thyroid tissue (not recorded which). All receptors come from a woman aged 30 to 39 with Graves' hyperthyroidism. Both conserved end residues are part of each CDR3. D genes are given only for firm matches. Clone size is not always given. Where it is, it says once, few, many or a class for expanded clones.

abundance,d_gene,v_gene,j_gene,CDR3aa,CDR3nt
NA,NA,TRBV24-1,TRBJ1-3,CATSDPHTEAFFGQGTIYF,NA
many,NA,TRBV5-1,TRBJ2-5,CASSFAETQYF,TGCGCCAGCAGCTTTGCAGAGACCCAGTACTTC
NA,TRBD2,TRBV7-3,TRBJ2-5,CASSPGRGLETQYF,TGTGCCAGCAGCCCGGGGCGGGGGTTAGAGACCCAGTACTTC
once,NA,TRBV7-9,TRBJ2-1,CASSTPLNEQFF,TGTGCCAGCAGCACACCCCTTAATGAGCAGTTCTTC
NA,TRBD1,TRBV7-9,TRBJ2-2,CASRWSGQTNTGELFF,TGTGCCAGCAGGTGGTCGGGACAGACGAACACCGGGGAGCTGTTTTTT
many,NA,TRBV28,TRBJ2-7,CASSFFSSYEQYF,TGTGCCAGCAGTTTCTTTTCTAGCTACGAGCAGTACTTC
NA,NA,TRBV18,TRBJ1-2,CASSAGTTSTAGGHTF,TGTGCCAGCTCAGCCGGGACAACCTCTACTGCTGGAGGCCACACCTTC
many,TRBD1,TRBV2,TRBJ1-4,CASSGTGGGEKLFF,TGTGCCAGCAGTGGAACAGGGGGCGGAGAAAAACTGTTTTTT
NA,TRBD2,TRBV7-7,TRBJ2-7,CASRGTSGRTYEQYF,TGTGCCAGCAGGGGGACTAGCGGGAGGACCTACGAGCAGTACTTC
NA,TRBD1,TRBV20-1,TRBJ1-2,CSAWDREAVYGYTF,TGCAGTGCGTGGGACAGGGAGGCTGTCTATGGCTACACCTTC
many,NA,TRBV20-1,TRBJ2-2,CSARVRQAADTGELFF,TGCAGTGCTAGAGTCCGGCAGGCGGCGGACACCGGGGAGCTGTTTTTT
many,NA,TRBV6-6,TRBJ2-2,CASSLWGGTGGELFF,TGTGCCAGCAGCCTTTGGGGGGGCACGGGCGGGGAGCTGTTTTTT
many,NA,TRBV10-3,TRBJ2-7,CAISEGFRGLYEQYF,TGTGCCATCAGTGAAGGGTTCCGGGGCCTCTACGAGCAGTACTTC
NA,TRBD2,TRBV5-1,TRBJ2-5,CASSLVTSGRRETQYF,TGCGCCAGCAGCTTGGTTACTAGCGGGAGGAGAGAGACCCAGTACTTC
NA,NA,TRBV20-1,TRBJ2-5,CSARSREEARYF,TGCAGTGCTAGGTCAAGGGAGGAGGCCCGGTACTTC
many,NA,TRBV6-2/TRBV6-3,TRBJ1-1,CASSYDSIMNTEAFF,TGTGCCAGCAGTTACGATTCGATCATGAACACTGAAGCTTTCTTT
NA,TRBD1,TRBV10-3,TRBJ1-5,CAISWDRVDQPQHF,TGTGCCATCAGTTGGGACAGGGTAGATCAGCCCCAGCATTTT
once,NA,TRBV7-8,TRBJ2-7,CASSRTRGLIEQYF,TGTGCCAGCAGCAGAACTAGAGGGCTGATCGAGCAGTACTTC
NA,TRBD1,TRBV20-1,TRBJ1-1,CSARDPGTVDDTEAFF,TGCAGTGCTAGAGACCCCGGGACAGTCGATGATACTGAAGCTTTCTTT
NA,NA,TRBV11-2,TRBJ1-1,CASSPRVGSTNTEAFF,TGTGCCAGCAGCCCCCGTGTGGGGTCGACGAACACTGAAGCTTTCTTT
many,NA,TRBV5-1,TRBJ2-2,CASSLFGTDTGELFF,TGCGCCAGCAGCTTGTTTGGCACTGACACCGGGGAGCTGTTTTTT
NA,TRBD2,TRBV20-1,TRBJ2-7,CSSASGLADSSYEQYF,TGCAGTTCTGCCAGTGGACTAGCCGATAGCTCCTACGAGCAGTACTTC